The 7 T cell receptor beta chains listed next were all sequenced from one sample in a study of cytomegalovirus exposure and HLA in healthy donors. The PCR contained 60 Vbeta and 13 Jbeta primers. Profiling relied on immunoSEQ multiplex PCR, and the TCRdb table lists in-frame clones only, not all of them. The table has about 160,000 clones, roughly 79% seen once. Sequences were obtained from PBMCs. All receptors derive from a woman aged 50 to 60 in good health and CMV-seronegative.

The genes are TRBV9 and TRBJ2-5; 8 nucleotides line up with TRBD2. CDR3 length: 16 residues. Trimming took 4 bases from V and 3 from J; bases not matched to a gene: 11. Germline assignment: CDR1 SGDLS and CDR2 YYNGEE. In DNA, the CDR3 is TGTGCCAGCAGCCCGCGAGGTAGCGGGGACAAAGAGACCCAGTACTTC. Protein: CASSPRGSGDKETQYF.

CDR3 bases: TGCGCCAGCAGCCAAACAGGGTCCCACGAGCAGTACTTC. Its protein product is CASSQTGSHEQYF. The chain joins TRBV5-1 to TRBJ2-7; perhaps TRBD1 as D (6 bases). The V end was cut by 4 bases, the J end by 5 bases, with 13 bases between. Germline CDR1 reads SGHRS; CDR2 reads YFSETQ. The CDR3 is 13 amino acids.

This chain connects TRBV7-9 to TRBJ1-5, with 8 positions matching TRBD1. Germline CDR1 is SEHNR and CDR2 is FQNEAQ (reference sequence). The CDR3 runs 14 residues. The V and J ends lost 1 base and 5 bases, in that order; junction bases with no gene match: 1. The CDR3 here is CASSLETGDQPQHF. The CDR3 bases are TGTGCCAGCAGCTTAGAGACAGGGGATCAGCCCCAGCATTTT. The variable domain in full, completed from reference TRBV7-9 and TRBJ1-5, reads DTGVSQNPRHKITKRGQNVTFRCDPISEHNRLYWYRQTLGQGPEFLTYFQNEAQLEKSRLLSDRFSAERPKGSFSTLEIQRTEQGDSAMYLCASSLETGDQPQHFGDGTRLSIL.

The chain has TRBV28 and TRBJ2-7; unclear D gene. The CDR3 has 12 residues. Per germline, CDR1 MDHEN and CDR2 SYDVKM. V lost 5 bases and J 0 bases, leaving 5 bases between the germline ends. CDR3 coding DNA: TGTGCCAGCAGTCCGTACTCCTACGAGCAGTACTTC. Translation gives CASSPYSYEQYF. The variable domain in full, with the rest retrieved from reference TRBV28 and TRBJ2-7, is DVKVTQSSRYLVKRTGEKVFLECVQDMDHENMFWYRQDPGLGLRLIYFSYDVKMKEKGDIPEGYSVSREKKERFSLILESASTNQTSMYLCASSPYSYEQYFGPGTRLTVT.

The rearrangement links TRBV5-6 to TRBJ2-7, with no clear D. V dropped 1 base and J dropped 3 bases, with 17 bases sitting between them. The germline CDR1 and CDR2 sequences are SGHDT and YYEEEE. The length of the CDR3 is 16 residues. CDR3 loop: CASSLPQASYNYEQYF. For the CDR3, the DNA is TGTGCCAGCAGCTTGCCTCAGGCATCCTACAACTACGAGCAGTACTTC.

The rearrangement links TRBV6-5 to TRBJ1-2, with 7 bases matching TRBD1. Germline values: CDR1 MNHEY, CDR2 SVGAGI. The CDR3 has 14 residues. The trim removed 6 bases at V and 6 bases at J, leaving 10 bases unmatched. CDR3 DNA: TGTGCCAGCAGAAAACCCGGGACAGCGGATGGCTACACCTTC. Translating it yields CASRKPGTADGYTF.

The rearrangement links TRBV19 to TRBJ1-5, with TRBD1 identical over 11 bases. The germline CDR1 and CDR2 sequences are LNHDA and SQIVND (reference sequence). Trimming cost V 10 bases and J 7 bases; bases outside gene matches: 9. This CDR3 spans 14 amino acids. DNA of the CDR3: TGTGCCACCCGGCCGGGACAGGGGGGGCAGCCCCAGCATTTT. Translation: CATRPGQGGQPQHF.